Each of the 26 T cell receptor beta chains below was sequenced from the same sample in a study of T-cell reconstitution after alpha-beta-depleted transplantation in children. Preparation of the TCRbeta library used unique molecular identifiers. TCRdb fed the PCR reads into MiXCR, producing one record per CDR3 protein. The sample lists about 600,000 distinct CDR3 sequences; roughly 23% were seen once. The specimen comprised PBMCs, mostly from graft donor cells, sampled 360 days after TCRalphabeta/CD19-depleted stem cell transplant. The receptors stem from a boy less than two years old who had a stem cell transplant for acute myeloid leukemia, so the T cells may come from the graft donor.

The chain combines TRBV12-3 or TRBV12-4 with TRBJ1-2; D not resolved. The CDR3 sequence is 13 residues long. Trimming took 3 bases from V and 7 from J, leaving 12 bases between them. The CDR3 DNA follows: TGTGCCAGCAGTTTTAGGGAAATGAGTGGCTACACCTTC. Residues: CASSFREMSGYTF.

J is TRBJ1-1 and V is TRBV12-3 or TRBV12-4; 9 bases fit TRBD1. The CDR3 covers 16 residues. Trimming took 6 bases from V and 3 from J; bases not matched to a gene: 11. The CDR3, as DNA: TGTGCCAGCAGCACAACAGGGGGCCGTAGGGACACTGAAGCTTTCTTT. Protein sequence: CASSTTGGRRDTEAFF.

There are a few counts of this clonotype. The V gene is TRBV7-2, the J gene TRBJ2-5; 9 bases line up with TRBD2. Germline lookup yields CDR1 SGHTA and CDR2 FQGNSA. Trimming took 5 bases from V and 2 from J; bases not matched to a gene: 6. There are 15 residues in the CDR3. The CDR3 spells CASSQPRGGQETQYF. As DNA, the CDR3 is TGTGCCAGCAGCCAGCCGCGGGGGGGTCAAGAGACCCAGTACTTC.

The J gene is TRBJ2-7, the V gene TRBV7-2; D gene ambiguous. The CDR3 has 15 amino acids. Germline assignment: CDR1 SGHTA and CDR2 FQGNSA. Between the trimmed V and J ends, which lost 1 base and 0 bases, there was a span of 10 bases. Here the CDR3 DNA reads TGTGCCAGCAGCTTAGGTACCCGAAGCTCCTACGAGCAGTACTTC. This translates into CASSLGTRSSYEQYF. Filled out from reference TRBV7-2 and TRBJ2-7, the complete variable domain reads GAGVSQSPSNKVTEKGKDVELRCDPISGHTALYWYRQSLGQGLEFLIYFQGNSAPDKSGLPSDRFSAERTGGSVSTLTIQRTQQEDSAVYLCASSLGTRSSYEQYFGPGTRLTVT.

This sequence joins TRBV6-2 or TRBV6-3 and TRBJ2-1, with TRBD2 matching over 11 bases. Germline V gene lookup returns CDR1 MNHEY and CDR2 SVGEGT. J gave up 0 bases and V 11 bases, and 3 bases lay outside the gene matches. This CDR3 has 14 amino acids. Here the CDR3 DNA reads TGTGCCGCAGGGACTAGCGGCTCCTACAATGAGCAGTTCTTC. Its translation is CAAGTSGSYNEQFF.

This clonotype was counted many times. The chain joins TRBV5-1 to TRBJ2-1; D is perhaps TRBD1 or TRBD2 (6 bases each). This CDR3 is 16 amino acids long. The germline gives CDR1 SGHRS, CDR2 YFSETQ. Trimming removed 1 base at V and 0 bases at J, with 11 bases between. The CDR3 DNA sequence: TGCGCCAGCAGCTTGCCGGGGGCCAGCTCCTACAATGAGCAGTTCTTC. It codes for CASSLPGASSYNEQFF. Full variable domain (outside the CDR3, taken from reference TRBV5-1 and TRBJ2-1): KAGVTQTPRYLIKTRGQQVTLSCSPISGHRSVSWYQQTPGQGLQFLFEYFSETQRNKGNFPGRFSGRQFSNSRSEMNVSTLELGDSALYLCASSLPGASSYNEQFFGPGTRLTVL.

The chain joins TRBV6-1 to TRBJ2-3, with a possible D match to TRBD1 (6 bases). This CDR3 contains 16 residues. The V end was cut by 6 bases, the J end by 0 bases, with 16 bases between. Germline V gene lookup returns CDR1 MNHNS and CDR2 SASEGT. The CDR3, as DNA: TGTGCCAGCAGCGCAGTTCTGGGGGCCAGCACAGATACGCAGTATTTT. This sequence encodes CASSAVLGASTDTQYF.

Many counts were recorded for this clonotype. The chain has TRBV25-1 and TRBJ2-5; TRBD2 aligns across 7 bases. From germline, CDR1 is MGHDK and CDR2 SYGVNS. The CDR3 extends over 16 amino acids. Unmatched junction bases numbered 12, after V lost 3 bases and J lost 5 bases. DNA for the CDR3: TGTGCCAGCAGTGATTTGGAGCGGGGTTTGGGGGAGACCCAGTACTTC. Protein sequence: CASSDLERGLGETQYF.

The chain is built from TRBV20-1 and TRBJ1-2; a possible D gene is TRBD1 (6 bases). The ends were cut back, 2 bases at V and 8 bases at J, with 15 bases in the middle. This CDR3 spans 13 amino acids. CDR1 is DFQATT, CDR2 SNEGSKA, per germline (reference sequence). CDR3 protein: CSARQTHRDGYTF. The CDR3 DNA reads TGCAGTGCTAGACAAACCCACAGGGACGGCTACACCTTC.

This clonotype was detected a few times. The chain is built from TRBV29-1 and TRBJ1-1; unclear D gene. V lost 7 bases to trimming and J lost 4 bases, with 10 bases between them. Germline CDR1 is SQVTM and CDR2 is ANQGSEA. The CDR3 covers 11 residues. CDR3 sequence: CSAAGGTEAFF. CDR3 coding DNA: TGCAGCGCAGCGGGTGGCACTGAAGCTTTCTTT.

This clonotype was picked up a small number of times. The rearrangement links TRBV9 to TRBJ2-1; TRBD2 matches 8 bases. The germline V gene encodes CDR1 SGDLS and CDR2 YYNGEE. The CDR3 totals 20 residues. V shed 2 bases, J shed 0 bases, and the junction held 16 bases outside the gene matches. CDR3 DNA: TGTGCCAGCAGCGTGGGGTCTAGCGGGTTCCGCCTAAGCTCCTACAATGAGCAGTTCTTC. Its protein product is CASSVGSSGFRLSSYNEQFF.

The CDR3 loop reads CSAFLDRGNYGYTF. The DNA of the CDR3 is TGCAGTGCTTTTCTCGACAGGGGTAACTATGGCTACACCTTC. This chain uses TRBV20-1 with TRBJ1-2; the match to TRBD1 covers 8 bases. J gave up 1 base and V 5 bases, and 6 bases lay outside the gene matches. The CDR3 has 14 amino acids. Germline CDR1 DFQATT, CDR2 SNEGSKA (reference sequence).

This clonotype was counted once. The junction departs from germline at one end; a sequencing error may be responsible. This rearrangement joins TRBV5-1 to TRBJ2-3, with D perhaps assigned TRBD1 or TRBD2 (6 bases each). Per the germline V gene, CDR1 is SGHRS and CDR2 is YFSETQ. CDR3 length: 16 amino acids. The CDR3 sequence is CASSLPGEAGTDTQYF. Here the CDR3 DNA reads TGCGCCAGCAGCCTCCCAGGGGAGGCGGGCACAGATACACAGTATTTT.

This clonotype was seen more than once but under ten times. The genes are TRBV7-2 and TRBJ2-7; D may be TRBD1 or TRBD2 (5 bases each). The germline V gene has CDR1 SGHTA and CDR2 FQGNSA. The CDR3 sequence is 14 residues long. Trimming stripped 5 bases from V and 7 bases from J, with 18 bases between. The CDR3 loop reads CASSLEGLGREQYV. Here the CDR3 DNA reads TGTGCCAGCAGCCTTGAGGGGCTTGGTCGGGAGCAGTACGTC.

CDR3: CASSLGGYHNEQFF. In DNA, the CDR3 is TGTGCCAGCAGCTTAGGAGGTTATCACAATGAGCAGTTCTTC. V usage is TRBV11-3 and J usage is TRBJ2-1, with no clear D. The CDR3 runs to 14 residues. The germline gives CDR1 SGHNT, CDR2 YENEEA. V was cut by 1 base and J by 5 bases, with 9 bases left in between. Filled out from reference TRBV11-3 and TRBJ2-1, the complete variable domain reads EAGVVQSPRYKIIEKKQPVAFWCNPISGHNTLYWYLQNLGQGPELLIRYENEEAVDDSQLPKDRFSAERLKGVDSTLKIQPAELGDSAVYLCASSLGGYHNEQFFGPGTRLTVL.

This clonotype was observed a few times. The chain couples TRBV27 to TRBJ2-7; maybe TRBD1 (5 bases). V was shortened by 2 bases and J by 0 bases, with 20 bases between the two germline ends. Germline CDR1 and CDR2: MNHEY and SMNVEV (reference sequence). This CDR3 has 18 amino acids. CDR3 coding DNA: TGTGCCAGCAGTTTAGCCCCTCCCCAACAGGCCGTCTCCTACGAGCAGTACGTC. The encoded protein is CASSLAPPQQAVSYEQYV.

In this sample, this clonotype turned up a few times. The chain is built from TRBV20-1 and TRBJ2-3; TRBD1 matches 7 bases. Germline V gene lookup returns CDR1 DFQATT and CDR2 SNEGSKA (reference sequence). Unmatched junction bases numbered 7, after V lost 3 bases and J lost 4 bases. The CDR3 runs 14 residues. CDR3 loop: CSARSKGASDTQYF. The CDR3 DNA is TGCAGTGCTAGGTCGAAGGGGGCCTCAGATACGCAGTATTTT.

This clonotype occurred a few times. The chain uses TRBV29-1 and TRBJ2-3; D is tentatively TRBD1 or TRBD2 (5 bases each). CDR1 is SQVTM and CDR2 is ANQGSEA in the germline V gene. V lost 4 bases and J lost 6, with 8 bases in between. This CDR3 contains 11 residues. The CDR3 DNA reads as TGCAGCGTTGGGGGACCCGATACGCAGTATTTT. Translating it yields CSVGGPDTQYF.

This clonotype has ten or more counts. The chain has TRBV29-1 and TRBJ2-1; the D is unclear. The CDR3 is 13 residues long. The V end was cut by 8 bases, the J end by 0 bases, with 11 bases between. CDR1 and CDR2 (germline): SQVTM, ANQGSEA. DNA for the CDR3: TGCAGCTTCCTCTGGAGCTCCTACAATGAGCAGTTCTTC. It translates to CSFLWSSYNEQFF.

The V gene is TRBV18, the J gene TRBJ1-2, with D tentatively TRBD1 (5 bases). This CDR3 comprises 16 residues. Germline V gene lookup returns CDR1 KGHSH and CDR2 LQKENI. Trimming took off 3 bases at V and 6 bases at J, with 20 bases between the two ends. The CDR3 protein is CASSPDPIPGGNGYTF. The CDR3, as DNA: TGTGCCAGCTCACCGGATCCGATCCCCGGGGGGAATGGCTACACCTTC. Filled out from reference TRBV18 and TRBJ1-2, the complete variable domain reads NAGVMQNPRHLVRRRGQEARLRCSPMKGHSHVYWYRQLPEEGLKFMVYLQKENIIDESGMPKERFSAEFPKEGPSILRIQQVVRGDSAAYFCASSPDPIPGGNGYTFGSGTRLTVV.

DNA of the CDR3: TGTGCCAGCAGTTACTCGAGTGGGGGGCCCGGCTACAATGAGCAGTTCTTC. Its protein product is CASSYSSGGPGYNEQFF. The chain links TRBV6-5 to TRBJ2-1; possibly TRBD1 or TRBD2 for D (6 bases each). The germline V gene encodes CDR1 MNHEY and CDR2 SVGAGI. V shed 0 bases and J shed 3 bases, with 15 bases lying between them. CDR3 length: 17 residues.

At least ten counts were recorded for this clonotype. The rearrangement joins TRBV13 to TRBJ2-5, with D maybe TRBD1 (7 bases). Germline CDR1 PRHDT, CDR2 FYEKMQ (reference sequence). CDR3 size: 15 residues. Deletions cut 5 bases from V and 4 bases from J, with 17 bases between. The CDR3 reads CASSAETGRRETQYF. The CDR3 nucleotides read TGTGCCAGCAGCGCGGAGACAGGGAGGAGAGAGACCCAGTACTTC. The full variable domain, completed using reference TRBV13 and TRBJ2-5, is AAGVIQSPRHLIKEKRETATLKCYPIPRHDTVYWYQQGPGQDPQFLISFYEKMQSDKGSIPDRFSAQQFSDYHSELNMSSLELGDSALYFCASSAETGRRETQYFGPGTRLLVL.

The V and J genes are TRBV6-2 or TRBV6-3 and TRBJ2-7; D call uncertain. Germline assignment: CDR1 MNHEY and CDR2 SVGEGT. CDR3 size: 13 residues. Trimming removed 2 bases from V and 2 bases from J, with 7 bases in between. CDR3 DNA: TGTGCCAGCAGTTACCAGGAAACCTACGAGCAGTACGTC. It codes for CASSYQETYEQYV.

This clonotype was seen only a few times. This chain uses TRBV12-3 or TRBV12-4 with TRBJ2-7; 8 bases fit TRBD2. The V and J ends lost 6 bases and 2 bases, in that order; junction bases with no gene match: 9. The CDR3 is made up of 15 amino acids. CDR3 region: CASSPSMGLAYEQYF. CDR3 in DNA: TGTGCCAGCAGCCCTTCTATGGGACTAGCCTACGAGCAGTACTTC.

The chain uses TRBV15 and TRBJ2-2; tentative D call: TRBD2 (5 bases). CDR1 and CDR2 from the germline V gene are LNHNV and YYDKDF (reference sequence). The CDR3 length is 13 residues. V lost 3 bases and J 5 bases, leaving 7 bases between the germline ends. The CDR3 here is CATSSSGTGELFF. Written as DNA, the CDR3 is TGTGCCACCAGCAGTTCGGGAACCGGGGAGCTGTTTTTT. Looking up the rest from reference TRBV15 and TRBJ2-2 gives the full variable domain: DAMVIQNPRYQVTQFGKPVTLSCSQTLNHNVMYWYQQKSSQAPKLLFHYYDKDFNNEADTPDNFQSRRPNTSFCFLDIRSPGLGDTAMYLCATSSSGTGELFFGEGSRLTVL.

The genes are TRBV11-2 and TRBJ2-4; 7 bases align to TRBD1. Trimming cost V 6 bases and J 0 bases; bases outside gene matches: 14. CDR1 is SGHAT and CDR2 is FQNNGV in the germline V gene. This CDR3 comprises 18 residues. The CDR3 nucleotides are TGTGCCAGCAGTTCCCGGACAGGTATCATTCTAGCCAAAAACATTCAGTACTTC. Encoded protein: CASSSRTGIILAKNIQYF.